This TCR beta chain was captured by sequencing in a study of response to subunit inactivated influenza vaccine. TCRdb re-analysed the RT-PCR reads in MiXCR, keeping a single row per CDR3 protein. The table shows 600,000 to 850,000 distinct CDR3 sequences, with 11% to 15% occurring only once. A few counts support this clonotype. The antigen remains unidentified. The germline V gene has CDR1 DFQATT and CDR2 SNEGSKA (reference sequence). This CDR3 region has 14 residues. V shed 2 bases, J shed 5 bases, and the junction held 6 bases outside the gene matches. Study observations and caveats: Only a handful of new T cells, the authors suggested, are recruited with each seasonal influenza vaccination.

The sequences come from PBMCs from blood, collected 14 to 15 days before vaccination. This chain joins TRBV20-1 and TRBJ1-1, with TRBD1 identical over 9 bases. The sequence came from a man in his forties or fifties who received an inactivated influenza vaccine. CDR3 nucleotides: TGCAGTGCTAGATATGGGACAGGGATGACTGAAGCTTTCTTT. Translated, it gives CSARYGTGMTEAFF.